Here is one T cell receptor beta chain with its context. Participant reports of clinical history set cohort assignment. The data were obtained in a study of blood T cell repertoires in COVID-19. Study-level background: The United States, Italy and Spain supplied acute and convalescent COVID-19 samples.

Under the authors' procedure: From reference gene primer amplification, estimates of nucleated cell counts were derived. Clones were read by immunoSEQ multiplex PCR, and TCRdb kept only the in-frame ones, dropping some. Clone size and V and J calls were adopted from that table, with D and trimming inferred from the DNA. The sample has roughly 310,000 clones; about 89% are singletons. This CDR3 is built from 12 residues. The V and J ends lost 5 bases and 3 bases respectively, with 4 bases between them. CDR1 is KGHSH and CDR2 is LQKENI in the germline V gene. The specimen was PBMCs or T cells enriched from blood (not recorded which). The TCR sequence derives from a woman aged 40 to 55 who had recovered from COVID-19. The chain carries TRBV18 and TRBJ2-2; D uncertain. This CDR3 reads CASSSYTGELFF. CDR3 in DNA: TGTGCCAGCTCATCGTACACCGGGGAGCTGTTTTTT.